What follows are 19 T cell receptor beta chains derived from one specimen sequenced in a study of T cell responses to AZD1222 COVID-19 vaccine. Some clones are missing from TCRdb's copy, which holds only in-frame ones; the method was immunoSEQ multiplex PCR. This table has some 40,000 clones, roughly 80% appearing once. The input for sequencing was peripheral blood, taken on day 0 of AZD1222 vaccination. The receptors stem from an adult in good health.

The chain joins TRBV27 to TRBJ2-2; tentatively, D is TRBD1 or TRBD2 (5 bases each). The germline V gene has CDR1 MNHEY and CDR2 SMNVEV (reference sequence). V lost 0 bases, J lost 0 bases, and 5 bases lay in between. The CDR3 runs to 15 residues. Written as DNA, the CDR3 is TGTGCCAGCAGTTTATCGGGACCGAACACCGGGGAGCTGTTTTTT. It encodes CASSLSGPNTGELFF.

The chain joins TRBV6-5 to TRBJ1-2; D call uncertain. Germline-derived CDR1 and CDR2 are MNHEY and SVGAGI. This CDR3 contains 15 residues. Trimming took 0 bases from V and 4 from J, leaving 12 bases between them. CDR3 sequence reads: CASSYSRGMTYGYTF. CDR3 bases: TGTGCCAGCAGTTACTCGAGAGGGATGACCTATGGCTACACCTTC.

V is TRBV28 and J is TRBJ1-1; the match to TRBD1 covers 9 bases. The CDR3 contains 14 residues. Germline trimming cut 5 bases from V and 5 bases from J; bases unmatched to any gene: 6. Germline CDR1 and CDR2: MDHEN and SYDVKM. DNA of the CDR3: TGTGCCAGCAGTACAGGACAGGGGCGGACTGAAGCTTTCTTT. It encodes CASSTGQGRTEAFF.

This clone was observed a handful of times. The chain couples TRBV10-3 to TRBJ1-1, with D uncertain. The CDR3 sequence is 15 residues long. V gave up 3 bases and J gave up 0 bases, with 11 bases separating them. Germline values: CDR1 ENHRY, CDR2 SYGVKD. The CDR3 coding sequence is TGTGCCATCAGTGACCCGGCAGTTCTGAACACTGAAGCTTTCTTT. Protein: CAISDPAVLNTEAFF.

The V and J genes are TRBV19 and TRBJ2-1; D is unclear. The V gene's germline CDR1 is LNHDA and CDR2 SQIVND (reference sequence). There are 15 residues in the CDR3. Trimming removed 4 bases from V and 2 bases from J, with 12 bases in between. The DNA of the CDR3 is TGTGCCAGTAGTACCCCCCACGCGGCCTACAATGAGCAGTTCTTC. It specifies CASSTPHAAYNEQFF.

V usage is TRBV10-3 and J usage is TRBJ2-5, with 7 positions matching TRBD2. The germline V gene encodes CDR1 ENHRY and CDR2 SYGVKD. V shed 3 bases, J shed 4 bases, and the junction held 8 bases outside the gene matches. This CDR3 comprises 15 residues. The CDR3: CAISDTGGLVETQYF. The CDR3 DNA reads TGTGCCATCAGTGATACCGGCGGACTAGTAGAGACCCAGTACTTC.

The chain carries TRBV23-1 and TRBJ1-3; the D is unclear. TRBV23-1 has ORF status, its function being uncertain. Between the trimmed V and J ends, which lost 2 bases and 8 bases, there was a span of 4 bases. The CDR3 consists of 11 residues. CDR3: CASSQRYTIYF. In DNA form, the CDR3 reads TGCGCCAGCAGTCAAAGGTACACCATATATTTT.

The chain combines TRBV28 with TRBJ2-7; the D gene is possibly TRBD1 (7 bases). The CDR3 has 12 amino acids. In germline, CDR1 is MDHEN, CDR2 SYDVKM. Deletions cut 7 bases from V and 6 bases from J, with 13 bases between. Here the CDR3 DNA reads TGTGCCAGCAAGGAGGGGGCGGGCGAGCAGTACTTC. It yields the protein CASKEGAGEQYF.

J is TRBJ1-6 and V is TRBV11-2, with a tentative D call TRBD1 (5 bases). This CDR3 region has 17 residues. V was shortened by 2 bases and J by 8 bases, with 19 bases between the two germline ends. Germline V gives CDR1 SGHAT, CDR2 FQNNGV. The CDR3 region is CASSLLQGSVGYSPLHF. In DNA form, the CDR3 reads TGTGCCAGCAGCTTATTGCAGGGTTCGGTCGGGTATTCACCCCTCCACTTT. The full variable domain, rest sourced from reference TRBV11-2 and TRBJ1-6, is EAGVAQSPRYKIIEKRQSVAFWCNPISGHATLYWYQQILGQGPKLLIQFQNNGVVDDSQLPKDRFSAERLKGVDSTLKIQPAKLEDSAVYLCASSLLQGSVGYSPLHFGNGTRLTVT.

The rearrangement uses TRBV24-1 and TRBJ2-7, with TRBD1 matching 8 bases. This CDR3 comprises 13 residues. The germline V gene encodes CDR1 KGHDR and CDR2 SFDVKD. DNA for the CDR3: TGTGCGACCTCCGGGACAGGATCCTACGAGCAGTACTTC. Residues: CATSGTGSYEQYF.

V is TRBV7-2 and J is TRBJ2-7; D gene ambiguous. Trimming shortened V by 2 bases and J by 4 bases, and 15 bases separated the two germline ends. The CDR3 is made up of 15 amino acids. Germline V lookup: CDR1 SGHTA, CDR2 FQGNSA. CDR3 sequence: CASSLRVPGSYEQYF. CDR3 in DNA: TGTGCCAGCAGCTTACGCGTGCCAGGATCATACGAGCAGTACTTC.

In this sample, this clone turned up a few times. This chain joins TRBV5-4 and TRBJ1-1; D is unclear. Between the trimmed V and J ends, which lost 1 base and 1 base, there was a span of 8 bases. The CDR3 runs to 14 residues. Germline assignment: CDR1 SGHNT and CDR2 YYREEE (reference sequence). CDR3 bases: TGTGCCAGCAGCTTGAATTGGGGGAACACTGAAGCTTTCTTT. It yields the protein CASSLNWGNTEAFF.

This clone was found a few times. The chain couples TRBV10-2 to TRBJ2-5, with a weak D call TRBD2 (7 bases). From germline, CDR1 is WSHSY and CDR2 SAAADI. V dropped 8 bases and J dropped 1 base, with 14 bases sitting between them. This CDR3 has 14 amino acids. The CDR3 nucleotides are TGCGCCAGCGGGGGGGCGGGGATCCAAGAGACCCAGTACTTC. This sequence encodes CASGGAGIQETQYF.

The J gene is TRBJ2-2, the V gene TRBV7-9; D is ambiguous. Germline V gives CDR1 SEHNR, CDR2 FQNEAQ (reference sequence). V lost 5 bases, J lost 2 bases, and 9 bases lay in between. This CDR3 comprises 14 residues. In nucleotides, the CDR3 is TGTGCCAGCAGCCGGGCCCTAAACACCGGGGAGCTGTTTTTT. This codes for CASSRALNTGELFF. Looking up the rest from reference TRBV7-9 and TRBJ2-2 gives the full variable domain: DTGVSQNPRHKITKRGQNVTFRCDPISEHNRLYWYRQTLGQGPEFLTYFQNEAQLEKSRLLSDRFSAERPKGSFSTLEIQRTEQGDSAMYLCASSRALNTGELFFGEGSRLTVL.

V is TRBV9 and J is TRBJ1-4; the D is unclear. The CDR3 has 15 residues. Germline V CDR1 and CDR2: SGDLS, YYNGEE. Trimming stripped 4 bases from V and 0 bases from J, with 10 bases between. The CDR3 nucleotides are TGTGCCAGCAGCCTAGCGGCAGCAACTAATGAAAAACTGTTTTTT. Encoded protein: CASSLAAATNEKLFF.

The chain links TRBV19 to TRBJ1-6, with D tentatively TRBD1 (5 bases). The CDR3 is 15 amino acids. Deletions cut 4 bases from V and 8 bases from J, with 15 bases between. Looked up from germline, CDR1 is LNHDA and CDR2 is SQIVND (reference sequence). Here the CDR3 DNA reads TGTGCCAGTAGTACCCTAGACAGCGAAGATTCACCCCTCCACTTT. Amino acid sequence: CASSTLDSEDSPLHF.

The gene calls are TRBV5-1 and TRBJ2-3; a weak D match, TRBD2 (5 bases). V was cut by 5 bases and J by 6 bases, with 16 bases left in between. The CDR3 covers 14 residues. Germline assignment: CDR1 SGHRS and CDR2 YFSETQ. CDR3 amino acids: CASSLPTGMDTQYF. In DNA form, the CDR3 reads TGCGCCAGCAGTCTGCCGACGGGGATGGATACGCAGTATTTT.

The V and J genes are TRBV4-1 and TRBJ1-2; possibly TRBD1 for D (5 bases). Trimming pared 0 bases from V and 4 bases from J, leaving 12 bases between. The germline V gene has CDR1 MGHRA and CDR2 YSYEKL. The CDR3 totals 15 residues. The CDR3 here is CASSQEVQGSYGYTF. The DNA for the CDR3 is TGCGCCAGCAGCCAAGAGGTCCAGGGAAGCTATGGCTACACCTTC.

CDR3 sequence reads: CASSLDGGRTYNEQFF. The DNA for the CDR3 is TGTGCCAGCAGCTTAGATGGGGGACGTACTTACAATGAGCAGTTCTTC. This chain uses TRBV11-3 with TRBJ2-1, with D perhaps being TRBD1 or TRBD2 (5 bases each). Trimming removed 0 bases at V and 4 bases at J, with 13 bases between. CDR1 and CDR2 (germline): SGHNT, YENEEA. This CDR3 is built from 16 residues.